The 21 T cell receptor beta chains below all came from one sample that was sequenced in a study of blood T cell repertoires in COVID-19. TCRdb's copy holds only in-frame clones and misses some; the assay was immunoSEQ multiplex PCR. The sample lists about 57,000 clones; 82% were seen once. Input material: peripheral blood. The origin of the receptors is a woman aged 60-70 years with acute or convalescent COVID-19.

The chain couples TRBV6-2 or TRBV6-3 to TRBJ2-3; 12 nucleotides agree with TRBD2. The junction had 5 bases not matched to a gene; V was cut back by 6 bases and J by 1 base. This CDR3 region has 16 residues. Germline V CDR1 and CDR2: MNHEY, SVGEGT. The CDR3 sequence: CASSSRTSGGTDTQYF. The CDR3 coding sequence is TGTGCCAGCAGCTCCAGGACTAGCGGGGGCACAGATACGCAGTATTTT.

CDR3 nucleotides: TGTGCCAGCAGACCTCAGGGATGGGGGGCCAACGTCCTGACTTTC. As protein: CASRPQGWGANVLTF. The V gene is TRBV6-5, the J gene TRBJ2-6; TRBD1 is a possible D gene (5 bases). There are 15 residues in the CDR3. From germline, CDR1 is MNHEY and CDR2 SVGAGI. V lost 6 bases and J 4 bases, leaving 13 bases between the germline ends.

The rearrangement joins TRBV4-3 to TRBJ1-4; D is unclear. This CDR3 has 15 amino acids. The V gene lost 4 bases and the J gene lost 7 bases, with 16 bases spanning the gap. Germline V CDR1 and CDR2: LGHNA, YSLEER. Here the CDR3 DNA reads TGCGCCAGCAGCCCGGGCGGGAGAAGGGCTGAAAAACTGTTTTTT. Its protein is CASSPGGRRAEKLFF.

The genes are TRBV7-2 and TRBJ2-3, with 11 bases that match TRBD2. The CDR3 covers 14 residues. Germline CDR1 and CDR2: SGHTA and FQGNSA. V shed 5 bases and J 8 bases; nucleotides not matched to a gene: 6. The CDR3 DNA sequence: TGTGCCAGCAGCCTACTAGCGGGGGAAGGTACGCAGTATTTT. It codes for CASSLLAGEGTQYF.

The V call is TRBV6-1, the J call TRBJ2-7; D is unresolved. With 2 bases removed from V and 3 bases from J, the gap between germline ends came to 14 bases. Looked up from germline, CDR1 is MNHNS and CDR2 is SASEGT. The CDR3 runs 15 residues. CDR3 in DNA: TGTGCCAGCAGTGAAATACCGGGTAAAAGCTACGAGCAGTACTTC. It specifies CASSEIPGKSYEQYF.

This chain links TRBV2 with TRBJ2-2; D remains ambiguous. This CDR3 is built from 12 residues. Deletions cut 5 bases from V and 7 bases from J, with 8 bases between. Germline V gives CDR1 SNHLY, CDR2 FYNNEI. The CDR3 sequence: CASSLPFGELFF. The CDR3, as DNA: TGTGCCAGCAGTCTTCCTTTCGGGGAGCTGTTTTTT. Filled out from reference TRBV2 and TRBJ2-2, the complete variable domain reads EPEVTQTPSHQVTQMGQEVILRCVPISNHLYFYWYRQILGQKVEFLVSFYNNEISEKSEIFDDQFSVERPDGSNFTLKIRSTKLEDSAMYFCASSLPFGELFFGEGSRLTVL.

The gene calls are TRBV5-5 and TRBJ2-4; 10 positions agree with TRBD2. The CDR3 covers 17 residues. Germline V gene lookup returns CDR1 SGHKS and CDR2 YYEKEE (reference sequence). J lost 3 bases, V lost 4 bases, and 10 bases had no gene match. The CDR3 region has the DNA TGTGCCAGCAGCCTGATATTAGCGGGGGGCGTCAAAAACATTCAGTACTTC. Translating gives CASSLILAGGVKNIQYF.

CDR3 protein: CASSLGPQQFF. CDR3 bases: TGTGCCAGCAGCTTAGGGCCACAGCAGTTCTTC. The chain combines TRBV7-9 with TRBJ2-1; D uncertain. V was shortened by 1 base and J by 11 bases, with 6 bases between the two germline ends. CDR1 is SEHNR, CDR2 FQNEAQ, per germline (reference sequence). The CDR3 runs 11 residues.

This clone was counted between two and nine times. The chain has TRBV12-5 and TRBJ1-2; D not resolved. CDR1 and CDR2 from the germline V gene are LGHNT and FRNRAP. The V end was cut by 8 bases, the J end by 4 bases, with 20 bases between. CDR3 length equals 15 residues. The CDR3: CASSDDIGELYGYTF. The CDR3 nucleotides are TGTGCTAGTTCTGACGATATCGGGGAGCTCTATGGCTACACCTTC.

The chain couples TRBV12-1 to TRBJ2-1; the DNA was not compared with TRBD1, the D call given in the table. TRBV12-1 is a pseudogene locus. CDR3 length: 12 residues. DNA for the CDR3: TGTGCCAGCATGGGGGCTTACAATGAGCAGTTCTTC. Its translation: CASMGAYNEQFF.

CDR3 DNA sequence: TGTGCCAGCAAGTCCCCGGGATTACGCCATGGCTACACCTTC. It yields the protein CASKSPGLRHGYTF. The chain employs TRBV9 and TRBJ1-2; D is unclear. V was trimmed by 6 bases and J by 6 bases, leaving 18 bases between them. Germline V gene sequence: CDR1 SGDLS, CDR2 YYNGEE. The CDR3 has 14 residues.

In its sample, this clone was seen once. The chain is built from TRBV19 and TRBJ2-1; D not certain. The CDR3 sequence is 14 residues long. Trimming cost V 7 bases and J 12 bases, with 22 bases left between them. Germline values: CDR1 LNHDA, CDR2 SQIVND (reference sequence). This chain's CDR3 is CASKDPWRPEVQFF. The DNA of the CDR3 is TGTGCCAGTAAAGACCCATGGCGTCCCGAGGTGCAGTTCTTC.

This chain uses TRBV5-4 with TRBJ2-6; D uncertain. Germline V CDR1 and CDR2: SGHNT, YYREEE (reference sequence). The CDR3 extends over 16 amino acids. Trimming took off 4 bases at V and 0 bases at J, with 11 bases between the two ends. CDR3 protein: CASSQNTASGANVLTF. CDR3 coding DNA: TGTGCCAGCAGCCAAAATACAGCCTCTGGGGCCAACGTCCTGACTTTC.

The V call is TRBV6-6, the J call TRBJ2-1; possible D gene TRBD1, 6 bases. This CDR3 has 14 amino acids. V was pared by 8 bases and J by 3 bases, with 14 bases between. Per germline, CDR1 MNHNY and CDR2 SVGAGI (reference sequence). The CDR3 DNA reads TGTGCCAGCCACCGGGACACTTACTACAATGAGCAGTTCTTC. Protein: CASHRDTYYNEQFF.

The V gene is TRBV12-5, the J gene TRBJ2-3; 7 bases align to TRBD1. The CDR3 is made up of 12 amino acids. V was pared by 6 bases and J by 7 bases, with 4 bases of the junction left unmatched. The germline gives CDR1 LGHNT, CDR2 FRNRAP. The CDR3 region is CASGTGLNTQYF. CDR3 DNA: TGTGCTAGTGGGACAGGGTTGAATACGCAGTATTTT. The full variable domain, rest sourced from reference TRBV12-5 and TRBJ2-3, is DARVTQTPRHKVTEMGQEVTMRCQPILGHNTVFWYRQTMMQGLELLAYFRNRAPLDDSGMPKDRFSAEMPDATLATLKIQPSEPRDSAVYFCASGTGLNTQYFGPGTRLTVL.

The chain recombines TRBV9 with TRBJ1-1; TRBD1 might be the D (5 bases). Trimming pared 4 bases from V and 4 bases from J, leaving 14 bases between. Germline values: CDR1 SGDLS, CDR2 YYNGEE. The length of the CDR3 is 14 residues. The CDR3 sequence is CASSFLGEATEAFF. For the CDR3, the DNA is TGTGCCAGCAGCTTCTTGGGGGAGGCCACTGAAGCTTTCTTT.

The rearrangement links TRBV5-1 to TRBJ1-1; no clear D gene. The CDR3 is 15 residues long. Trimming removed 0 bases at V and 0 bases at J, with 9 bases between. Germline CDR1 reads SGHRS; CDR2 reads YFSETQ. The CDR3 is CASSLEEGLNTEAFF. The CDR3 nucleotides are TGCGCCAGCAGCTTGGAGGAGGGCCTGAACACTGAAGCTTTCTTT.

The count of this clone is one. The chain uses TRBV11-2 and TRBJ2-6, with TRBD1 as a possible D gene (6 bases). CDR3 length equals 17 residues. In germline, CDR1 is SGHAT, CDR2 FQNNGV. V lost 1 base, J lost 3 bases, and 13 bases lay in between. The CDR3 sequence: CASSLAGRGNGANVLTF. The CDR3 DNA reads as TGTGCCAGCAGCTTAGCGGGCAGGGGTAATGGGGCCAACGTCCTGACTTTC.

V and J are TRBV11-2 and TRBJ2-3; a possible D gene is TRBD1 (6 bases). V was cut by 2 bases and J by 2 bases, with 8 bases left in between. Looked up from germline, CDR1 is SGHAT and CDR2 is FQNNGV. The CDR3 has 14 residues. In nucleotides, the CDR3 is TGTGCCAGCAGCTTACAGGGGATCACAGATACGCAGTATTTT. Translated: CASSLQGITDTQYF.

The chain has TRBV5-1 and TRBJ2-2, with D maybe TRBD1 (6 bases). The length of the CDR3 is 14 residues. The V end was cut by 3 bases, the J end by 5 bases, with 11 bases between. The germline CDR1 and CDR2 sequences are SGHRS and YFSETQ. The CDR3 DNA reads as TGCGCCAGCAGCTCGGGACAAATGACCGGGGAGCTGTTTTTT. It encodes CASSSGQMTGELFF.

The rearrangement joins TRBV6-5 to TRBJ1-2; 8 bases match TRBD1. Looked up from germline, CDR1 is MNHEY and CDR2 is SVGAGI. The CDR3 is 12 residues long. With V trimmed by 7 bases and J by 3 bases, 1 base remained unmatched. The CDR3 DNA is TGTGCCAGCAAGACAGGGGACTATGGCTACACCTTC. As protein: CASKTGDYGYTF.